This TCR beta chain was profiled in a study of a mutant IDH1 vaccine in newly diagnosed glioma. Study background: The study started vaccination 4-6 weeks after radiotherapy alone, or with temozolomide cycles.

General study findings and limits: The occurrence of vaccine-induced immune responses was seen in approximately 92% of patients.

Stated time point: week 11, during vaccination. Mutant IDH1 20-mer peptide, at 300 ug, made up each vaccine dose, with topical imiquimod. New WHO grade 3 or 4 IDH1-mutant, ATRX-lost astrocytomas were present in all donors. The CDR3 is 16 amino acids. Trimming pared 3 bases from V and 6 bases from J, leaving 15 bases between. Per germline, CDR1 SEHNR and CDR2 FQNEAQ (reference sequence). For this clone: Its target is unknown.

Sequencing was performed with immunoSEQ multiplex PCR; in TCRdb, only in-frame clones are kept and a portion is missing. The sample lists fewer than 75,000 clones, approximately 84% occurring once. This sequence joins TRBV7-9 and TRBJ1-6; possibly TRBD1 for D (6 bases). The material was PBMCs, obtained from a glioma patient whose treatment included an IDH1 peptide vaccine. The TCR sequence derives from a woman aged 50 to 65 with glioma. The CDR3 region is CASSLTGGGGNSPLHF. The CDR3 coding sequence is TGTGCCAGCAGCTTGACCGGGGGCGGAGGTAATTCACCCCTCCACTTT. The entire variable domain, with the rest obtained from reference TRBV7-9 and TRBJ1-6, is as follows: DTGVSQNPRHKITKRGQNVTFRCDPISEHNRLYWYRQTLGQGPEFLTYFQNEAQLEKSRLLSDRFSAERPKGSFSTLEIQRTEQGDSAMYLCASSLTGGGGNSPLHFGNGTRLTVT.